One and the same sample provided the 21 T cell receptor beta chains below, sequenced in a study of identical twins. TCRdb re-analysed the 5' RACE reads in MiXCR, keeping a single row per CDR3 protein. Here the sample spans a few hundred thousand distinct CDR3 sequences, roughly 20% being singletons. Sequenced: naive T cells sorted from blood. These receptors were taken from a man between 50 and 59 years old in good health.

This clonotype has just one count. The rearrangement links TRBV4-3 to TRBJ2-6, with 7 positions matching TRBD2. This CDR3 spans 19 amino acids. V lost 0 bases, J lost 3 bases, and 11 bases stayed unmatched. From germline, CDR1 is LGHNA and CDR2 YSLEER. The CDR3 DNA is TGCGCCAGCAGCCAAGATGTTCCAGGGAGCGGGATTGGGGCCAACGTCCTGACTTTC. Residues: CASSQDVPGSGIGANVLTF.

This clonotype has more than one count but fewer than ten. V and J are TRBV29-1 and TRBJ2-3; 10 nucleotides agree with TRBD1. The CDR3 sequence is 12 residues long. Germline V gene lookup returns CDR1 SQVTM and CDR2 ANQGSEA. After removal of 4 bases from V and 6 bases from J, the junction contained 1 base not matched to a gene. CDR3 nucleotides: TGCAGCGTTGGACAGGGGGCGGATACGCAGTATTTT. Amino acids: CSVGQGADTQYF.

In this sample, this clonotype turned up a few times. This chain links TRBV4-1 with TRBJ1-3, with no clear D. V was cut by 7 bases and J by 0 bases, with 10 bases left in between. Germline V gene sequence: CDR1 MGHRA, CDR2 YSYEKL. This CDR3 has 14 amino acids. Written as DNA, the CDR3 is TGCGCCAGCACCCGTGGGTTCTCTGGAAACACCATATATTTT. This sequence encodes CASTRGFSGNTIYF.

The V call is TRBV5-5, the J call TRBJ2-6, with D unresolved. The CDR3 is made up of 15 amino acids. V lost 4 bases and J 1 base, leaving 9 bases between the germline ends. Germline V gives CDR1 SGHKS, CDR2 YYEKEE (reference sequence). The DNA of the CDR3 is TGTGCCAGCAGCGATACAAGGTCTGGGGCCAACGTCCTGACTTTC. Protein product: CASSDTRSGANVLTF.

The rearrangement uses TRBV7-2 and TRBJ1-3; 7 bases fit TRBD1. The length of the CDR3 is 14 residues. The junction had 2 bases not matched to a gene; V was cut back by 1 base and J by 5 bases. Germline CDR1 is SGHTA and CDR2 is FQGNSA. The CDR3 DNA sequence: TGTGCCAGCAGCTTAGGACAGGGCAGAAACACCATATATTTT. Its protein product is CASSLGQGRNTIYF.

This clonotype was counted many times. The chain carries TRBV4-3 and TRBJ2-1, with 9 bases fitting TRBD1. This CDR3 has 16 residues. The junction had 12 bases not matched to a gene; V was cut back by 8 bases and J by 4 bases. Germline loops: CDR1 LGHNA, CDR2 YSLEER. CDR3 protein: CASQEALGTGYNEQFF. The CDR3, as DNA: TGCGCCAGCCAAGAAGCCTTAGGGACAGGGTACAATGAGCAGTTCTTC.

This clonotype came up a few times. The gene calls are TRBV9 and TRBJ2-3; the match to TRBD1 covers 8 bases. From germline, CDR1 is SGDLS and CDR2 YYNGEE. The CDR3 has 16 amino acids. The junction had 9 bases not matched to a gene; V was cut back by 0 bases and J by 6 bases. CDR3 DNA sequence: TGTGCCAGCAGCGTAGACAGGGGGGACGCTGGGGATACGCAGTATTTT. Residues: CASSVDRGDAGDTQYF.

This clonotype has just a few counts. This chain joins TRBV5-1 and TRBJ2-1; 13 bases map to TRBD2. After removal of 5 bases from V and 1 base from J, the junction contained 24 bases not matched to a gene. CDR3 length: 23 amino acids. Germline loops: CDR1 SGHRS, CDR2 YFSETQ. CDR3 bases: TGCGCCAGCAGGCCCGGGACAGGGCGTGTGGCGGGACTAGCGGGGAAGTCCTACAATGAGCAGTTCTTC. Translated: CASRPGTGRVAGLAGKSYNEQFF. Supplemented by reference TRBV5-1 and TRBJ2-1, the full variable domain reads KAGVTQTPRYLIKTRGQQVTLSCSPISGHRSVSWYQQTPGQGLQFLFEYFSETQRNKGNFPGRFSGRQFSNSRSEMNVSTLELGDSALYLCASRPGTGRVAGLAGKSYNEQFFGPGTRLTVL.

This clonotype was recorded many times. The chain recombines TRBV4-3 with TRBJ2-3, with D possibly TRBD2 on 6 matching bases. The V end was cut by 4 bases, the J end by 2 bases, with 19 bases between. Germline loops: CDR1 LGHNA, CDR2 YSLEER. The CDR3 spans 17 residues. CDR3 bases: TGCGCCAGCAGCCCATCCGTTTTTGGCGGGGTCACAGATACGCAGTATTTT. Protein: CASSPSVFGGVTDTQYF.

This clonotype was found many times. This rearrangement joins TRBV20-1 to TRBJ2-5, with 8 bases matching TRBD1. The germline gives CDR1 DFQATT, CDR2 SNEGSKA (reference sequence). V shed 5 bases and J 3 bases; nucleotides not matched to a gene: 11. This CDR3 is 15 amino acids long. The CDR3 nucleotides are TGCAGTGCTTTGACTCCTCCGGGACAGGAAGAGACCCAGTACTTC. Its protein is CSALTPPGQEETQYF.

CDR3 nucleotide sequence: TGCAGCGTTCATACAGGTGGGGATGGCTACACCTTC. Translation: CSVHTGGDGYTF. The chain uses TRBV29-1 and TRBJ1-2, with D possibly matching TRBD1 (5 bases). The germline gives CDR1 SQVTM, CDR2 ANQGSEA. V lost 5 bases and J 6 bases, leaving 13 bases between the germline ends. CDR3 length equals 12 residues.

This clonotype was seen at least ten times. This chain links TRBV4-3 with TRBJ2-1; the D gene is possibly TRBD2 (6 bases). The CDR3 is 14 residues long. The V end was cut by 4 bases, the J end by 4 bases, with 11 bases between. Germline CDR1 and CDR2: LGHNA and YSLEER. The CDR3 loop reads CASSLAGLYNEQFF. CDR3 DNA sequence: TGCGCCAGCAGCCTGGCGGGACTTTACAATGAGCAGTTCTTC.

Note on this clonotype: This sequence may be a read error, since a much larger clone differs from it by one base. This chain joins TRBV10-3 and TRBJ2-1; D gene uncertain. Germline V lookup: CDR1 ENHRY, CDR2 SYGVKD. This CDR3 is built from 13 residues. The CDR3 is CPISESNYNEQFF. CDR3 nucleotides: TGTCCCATCAGTGAGTCTAATTACAATGAGCAGTTCTTC.

This clonotype was counted many times. Written as DNA, the CDR3 is TGTGCCAGCAGCTCGGGCGAGGTGAGGAAGTACTTC. Protein sequence: CASSSGEVRKYF. This chain links TRBV2 with TRBJ2-7, with D uncertain. V shed 6 bases and J shed 11 bases, with 17 bases lying between them. Germline CDR1 SNHLY, CDR2 FYNNEI. The CDR3 consists of 12 residues.

This chain links TRBV6-5 with TRBJ2-7, with a weak D call TRBD2 (5 bases). Germline V gene data show CDR1 as MNHEY and CDR2 as SVGAGI. The CDR3 is made up of 14 amino acids. The germline V and J ends were trimmed by 0 bases and 3 bases, with 9 bases remaining between them. CDR3 in amino acids: CASSYSPGSYEQYF. The CDR3, as DNA: TGTGCCAGCAGTTACTCCCCGGGGAGCTACGAGCAGTACTTC.

This clonotype has a count of ten or more. The V call is TRBV9, the J call TRBJ2-1; 7 bases line up with TRBD2. Germline-derived CDR1 and CDR2 are SGDLS and YYNGEE. The CDR3 loop spans 14 amino acids. Trimming removed 0 bases from V and 9 bases from J; junction bases left unmatched: 6. CDR3 region: CASSVVLASGEQFF. Here the CDR3 DNA reads TGTGCCAGCAGCGTAGTACTAGCGAGTGGTGAGCAGTTCTTC.

The chain carries TRBV7-9 and TRBJ2-5; possible D gene TRBD2, 7 bases. V was pared by 5 bases and J by 9 bases, with 28 bases between. CDR3 length: 17 residues. The germline gives CDR1 SEHNR, CDR2 FQNEAQ (reference sequence). The CDR3 DNA follows: TGTGCCAGCAGCCCCGGAGTTTTGGCGGGGGCCCTCCGGTCCCAGTACTTC. It codes for CASSPGVLAGALRSQYF.

This clonotype was seen many times. The DNA of the CDR3 is TGCAGCGTTGACCTAGCGGGAGGGCTAGGCGAGCAGTTCTTC. As protein: CSVDLAGGLGEQFF. The rearrangement links TRBV29-1 to TRBJ2-1; 12 bases agree with TRBD2. CDR1 and CDR2 from the germline V gene are SQVTM and ANQGSEA. V gave up 3 bases and J gave up 10 bases; unmatched junction bases: 7. CDR3 length equals 14 residues.

In its sample, this clonotype was seen many times. This chain links TRBV5-5 with TRBJ2-1; 8 bases are a match to TRBD2. CDR1 and CDR2 (germline): SGHKS, YYEKEE (reference sequence). V lost 3 bases to trimming and J lost 7 bases; unmatched junction nucleotides: 12. The CDR3 spans 16 residues. The CDR3 DNA reads as TGTGCCAGCAGCTCCCTCCGGGGGGGCCAATGGAATGAGCAGTTCTTC. The encoded protein is CASSSLRGGQWNEQFF.

The gene calls are TRBV5-1 and TRBJ2-7, with TRBD1 matching 7 bases. Germline-derived CDR1 and CDR2 are SGHRS and YFSETQ. There are 13 residues in the CDR3. With 3 bases clipped from V and 3 bases from J, the junction kept 3 bases outside the gene matches. In nucleotides, the CDR3 is TGCGCCAGCAGCTGGGACAGTAACTACGAGCAGTACTTC. Translated: CASSWDSNYEQYF.

Many counts were recorded for this clonotype. The chain couples TRBV20-1 to TRBJ1-1; possible D gene TRBD1, 5 bases. This CDR3 region has 15 residues. The germline gives CDR1 DFQATT, CDR2 SNEGSKA (reference sequence). V shed 0 bases and J shed 0 bases, with 11 bases lying between them. The CDR3 spells CSARDPGGMNTEAFF. The CDR3 region has the DNA TGCAGTGCTAGAGATCCGGGGGGGATGAACACTGAAGCTTTCTTT.